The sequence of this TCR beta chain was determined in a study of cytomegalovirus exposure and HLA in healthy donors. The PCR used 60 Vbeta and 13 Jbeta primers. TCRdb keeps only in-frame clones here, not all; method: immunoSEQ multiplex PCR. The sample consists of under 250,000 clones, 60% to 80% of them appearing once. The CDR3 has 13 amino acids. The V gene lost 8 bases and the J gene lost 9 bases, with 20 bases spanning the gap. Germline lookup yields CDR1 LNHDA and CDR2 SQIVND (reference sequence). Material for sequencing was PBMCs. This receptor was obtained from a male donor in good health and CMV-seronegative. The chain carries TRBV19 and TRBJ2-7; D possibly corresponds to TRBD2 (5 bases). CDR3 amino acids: CASAGATDSGQYF. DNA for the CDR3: TGTGCCAGTGCGGGTGCAACGGATTCGGGGCAGTACTTC.